The clone carrying this T cell receptor beta chain was counted ten times or more. TCR alpha and beta CDR3 regions were amplified from RNA using iRepertoire nested multiplex PCR. Tissue mRNA or PBMC total RNA, about 85-400 ng, went into one-step reverse transcription and amplification. Each CDR3 protein is one row after TCRdb ran MiXCR on the multiplex PCR reads. The sample records approximately 400,000 distinct CDR3 sequences, roughly two fifths being singletons. The sample is drawn from a study of glioma-infiltrating T cells. This CDR3 has 16 amino acids. CDR1 is MNHEY and CDR2 is SVGEGT in the germline V gene. Deletions cut 5 bases from V and 1 base from J, with 15 bases between.

This TCR derives from a human donor with low-grade glioma or glioblastoma, undergoing nonglioma brain surgery, or in good health (not recorded which). Sequenced: glioma tissue, nonneoplastic brain tissue, or PBMCs (not recorded which). This sequence joins TRBV6-2 or TRBV6-3 and TRBJ2-1, with D perhaps TRBD2 (6 bases). The CDR3 here is CASSPWSGPSYNEQFF. CDR3 coding DNA: TGTGCCAGCAGTCCCTGGAGCGGGCCTTCCTACAATGAGCAGTTCTTC.